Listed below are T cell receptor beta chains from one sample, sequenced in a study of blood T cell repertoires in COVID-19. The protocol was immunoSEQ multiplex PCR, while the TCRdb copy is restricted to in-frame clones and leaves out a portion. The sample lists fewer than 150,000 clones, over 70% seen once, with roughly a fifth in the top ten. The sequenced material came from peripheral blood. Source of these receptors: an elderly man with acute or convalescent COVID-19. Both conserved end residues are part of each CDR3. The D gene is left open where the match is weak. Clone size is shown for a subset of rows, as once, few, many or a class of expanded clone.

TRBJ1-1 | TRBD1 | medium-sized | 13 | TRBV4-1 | TGCGCCAGCAAGAGAGGGGGCAGTACTGAAGCTTTCTTT | CASKRGGSTEAFF
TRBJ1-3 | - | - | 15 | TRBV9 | TGTGCCAGCAGCGTAGGACATTCCTCTGGAAACACCATATATTTT | CASSVGHSSGNTIYF
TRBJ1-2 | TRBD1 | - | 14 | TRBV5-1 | TGCGCCAGCAGCCCGGACAGGTCTTTCTATGGCTACACCTTC | CASSPDRSFYGYTF
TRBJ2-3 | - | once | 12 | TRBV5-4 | TGTGCCAGCAGAACGGGGTCAGATACGCAGTATTTT | CASRTGSDTQYF
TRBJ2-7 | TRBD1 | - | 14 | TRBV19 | TGTGCCAGTAACCAGGGACAGGGGCTCTACGAGCAGTACTTC | CASNQGQGLYEQYF
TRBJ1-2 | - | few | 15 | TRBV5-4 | TGTGCCAGCAGCTTGTTTGGCAGGGAAGCCTATGGCTACACCTTC | CASSLFGREAYGYTF
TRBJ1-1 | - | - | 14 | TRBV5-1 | TGCGCCAGCAGCTTGTATGGCCAGAACACTGAAGCTTTCTTT | CASSLYGQNTEAFF
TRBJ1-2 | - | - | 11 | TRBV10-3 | TGTGCCATCCAGGACAGCTATGGCTACACCTTC | CAIQDSYGYTF
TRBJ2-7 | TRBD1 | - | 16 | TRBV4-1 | TGCGCCAGCAGCCACGGACCCGGGACAGTAATATACGAGCAGTACTTC | CASSHGPGTVIYEQYF
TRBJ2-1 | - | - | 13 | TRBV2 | TGTGCCAGCAGTGCCGGGGAGGACAATGAGCAGTTCTTC | CASSAGEDNEQFF
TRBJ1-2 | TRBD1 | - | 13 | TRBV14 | TGTGCCAGCAGCCAAGGGACAGGATATGGCTACACCTTC | CASSQGTGYGYTF
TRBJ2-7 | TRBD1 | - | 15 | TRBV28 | TGTGCCAGCAGTTTAGGCAGTGAGAGGGGGCGGGAGCAGTACTTC | CASSLGSERGREQYF
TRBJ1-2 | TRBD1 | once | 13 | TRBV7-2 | TGTGCCAGCAGCTTTGCCGGGACAGGGCCTTATACCTTC | CASSFAGTGPYTF
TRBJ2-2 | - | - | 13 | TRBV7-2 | TGTGCCAGCCTAGTGAAAATTTCCGGGGAGCTGTTTTTT | CASLVKISGELFF
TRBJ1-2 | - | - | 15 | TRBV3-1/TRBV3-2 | TGTGCCAGCAGCCATGGTTATGGACAGTCCTATGGCTACACCTTC | CASSHGYGQSYGYTF
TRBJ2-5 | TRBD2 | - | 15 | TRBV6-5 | TGTGCCAGCGGGTTTAGCGGGGGTGGGGGAGAGACCCAGTACTTC | CASGFSGGGGETQYF
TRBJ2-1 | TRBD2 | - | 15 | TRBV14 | TGTGCCAGCAGCAACTTAGCGGGGGGGCGCAATGAGCAGTTCTTC | CASSNLAGGRNEQFF
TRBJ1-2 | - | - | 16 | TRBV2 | TGTGCCAGCAGTACGAAGACACAGGGTCCCGGGATGGGCTACACCTTC | CASSTKTQGPGMGYTF
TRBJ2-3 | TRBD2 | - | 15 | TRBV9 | TGTGCCAGCAGCGCTAGCGGGGTGAGCACAGATACGCAGTATTTT | CASSASGVSTDTQYF
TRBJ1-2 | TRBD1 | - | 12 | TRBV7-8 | TGTGCCAGCAGCCCCCAGGGGGGAGGCTACACCTTC | CASSPQGGGYTF
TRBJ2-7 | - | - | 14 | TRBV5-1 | TGCGCCAGCAGCTTAGGTGGGGCGTGGGACGAGCAGTACTTC | CASSLGGAWDEQYF
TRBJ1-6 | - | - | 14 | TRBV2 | TGTGCCAGCAGTTGGCAGGGGAGTTATTCACCCCTCCACTTT | CASSWQGSYSPLHF
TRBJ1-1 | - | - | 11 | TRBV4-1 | TGCGCCAGCAGCCAACAGGGATTCGCTTTCTTT | CASSQQGFAFF
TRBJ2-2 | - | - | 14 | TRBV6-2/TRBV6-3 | TGTGCCAGCAGTCCCGCGGGGATCCCCGGGGAGCTGTTTTTT | CASSPAGIPGELFF
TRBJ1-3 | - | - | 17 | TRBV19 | TGTGCCAGTAGTGCGTTCGAAGCGGAGACAAGCACAAACACCATATATTTT | CASSAFEAETSTNTIYF
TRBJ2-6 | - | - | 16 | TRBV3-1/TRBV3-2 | TGTGCCAGCAGCCAATTTTCTACGTCCGGGGCCAACGTCCTGACTTTC | CASSQFSTSGANVLTF
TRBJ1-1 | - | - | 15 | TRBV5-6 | TGTGCCAGCAGCTTGTATACCGGGATGAACACTGAAGCTTTCTTT | CASSLYTGMNTEAFF
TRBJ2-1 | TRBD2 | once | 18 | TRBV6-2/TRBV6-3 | TGTGCCAGCAGTTACCGCAGTCGTGGCACTAGCGGGTACAATGAGCAGTTCTTC | CASSYRSRGTSGYNEQFF
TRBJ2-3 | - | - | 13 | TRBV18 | TGTGCCAGCTCACCACAGCCGGGAGATACGCAGTATTTT | CASSPQPGDTQYF
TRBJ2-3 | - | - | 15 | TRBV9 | TGTGCCAGCAGCCTTACCGCGCGGACAGAAGATACGCAGTATTTT | CASSLTARTEDTQYF
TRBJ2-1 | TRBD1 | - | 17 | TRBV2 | TGTGCCAGCAAGATTGACAGGGTCGGGGTTCTGGGCAATGAGCAGTTCTTC | CASKIDRVGVLGNEQFF
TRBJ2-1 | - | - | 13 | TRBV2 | TGTGCCAGCAGTGAAGACAGCTCGACTGAGCAGTTCTTC | CASSEDSSTEQFF
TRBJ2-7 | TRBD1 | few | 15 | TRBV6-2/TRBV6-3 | TGTGCCAGCAGTAGCGACCGGGACAGACCCTACGAGCAGTACTTC | CASSSDRDRPYEQYF
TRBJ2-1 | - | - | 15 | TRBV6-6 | TGTGCCAGCAGCCGAGGGGAGGGGGTAGAAGATGAGCAGTTCTTC | CASSRGEGVEDEQFF
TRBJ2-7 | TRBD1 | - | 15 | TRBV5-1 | TGCGCCAGCAGCTTGGGGGACAGGGCCAGGGTAGAGCAGTACTTC | CASSLGDRARVEQYF
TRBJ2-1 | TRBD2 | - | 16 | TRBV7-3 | TGTGCCAGCAGCCTCACTCCTAGCGGGGGGGTCAATGAGCAGTTCTTC | CASSLTPSGGVNEQFF
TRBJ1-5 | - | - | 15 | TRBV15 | TGTGCCACCAGCCGTCAATATGGCGGGAATCAGCCCCAGCATTTT | CATSRQYGGNQPQHF
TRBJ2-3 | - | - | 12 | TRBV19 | TGTGCCAGTAGTCCAGACATAGATACGCAGTATTTT | CASSPDIDTQYF
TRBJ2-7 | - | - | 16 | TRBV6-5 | TGTGCCAGCAGTTACTCCCTCCGACAGCTACACTACGAGCAGTACTTC | CASSYSLRQLHYEQYF
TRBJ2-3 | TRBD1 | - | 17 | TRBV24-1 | TGTGCCACCAGTGATTCTCACAGGGGGCACTACACAGATACGCAGTATTTT | CATSDSHRGHYTDTQYF
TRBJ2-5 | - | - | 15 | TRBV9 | TGTGCCAGCAGCGTAGATTCGGGGATGTGGGAGACCCAGTACTTC | CASSVDSGMWETQYF
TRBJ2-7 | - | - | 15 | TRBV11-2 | TGTGCCAGCAGCTTAGGAGCGGCCGGCTCCTACGAGCAGTACTTC | CASSLGAAGSYEQYF
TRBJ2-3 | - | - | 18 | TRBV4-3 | TGCGCCAGCAGCCAAGAAGGGGGGGTAGGGCTGAGCACAGATACGCAGTATTTT | CASSQEGGVGLSTDTQYF